This TCR beta chain was found in a study of cytomegalovirus exposure and HLA in healthy donors. Germline values: CDR1 SNHLY, CDR2 FYNNEI. CDR3 length: 15 amino acids. Trimming took 0 bases from V and 3 from J, leaving 11 bases between them. Primers for the PCR totalled 60 Vbeta and 13 Jbeta. Only in-frame clones appear in the TCRdb table, and some are missing; sequencing was by immunoSEQ multiplex PCR. The sample consists of more than 150,000 clones, about three quarters of them appearing once. Study results and limitations: Exclusion applied to some V segments, including TRBV6-2 and TRBV6-3, as they were indistinguishable. Cytomegalovirus status, reportedly, was diagnosed with high specificity and sensitivity by the classifier.

This clone came up a few times. Its antigen is unidentified. This TCR derives from a man aged 50 to 60 in good health and CMV-seropositive. The chain has TRBV2 and TRBJ1-2, with D possibly being TRBD1 (6 bases). What was sequenced was PBMCs. CDR3: CASSEALTGYYGYTF. Written as DNA, the CDR3 is TGTGCCAGCAGTGAAGCACTCACAGGGTACTATGGCTACACCTTC.